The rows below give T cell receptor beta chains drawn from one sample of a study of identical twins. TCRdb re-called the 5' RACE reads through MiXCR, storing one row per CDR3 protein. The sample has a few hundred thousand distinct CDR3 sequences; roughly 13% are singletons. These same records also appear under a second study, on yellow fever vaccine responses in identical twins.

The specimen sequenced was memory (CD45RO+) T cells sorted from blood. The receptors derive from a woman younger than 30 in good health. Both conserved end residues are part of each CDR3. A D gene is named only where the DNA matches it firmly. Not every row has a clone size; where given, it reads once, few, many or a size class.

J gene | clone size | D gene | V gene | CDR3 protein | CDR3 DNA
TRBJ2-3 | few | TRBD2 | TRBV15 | CATSRYGTSASTDTQYF | TGTGCCACCAGCAGATATGGGACTAGCGCCAGCACAGATACGCAGTATTTT
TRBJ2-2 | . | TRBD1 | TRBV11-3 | CASSLGGTGRNTGELFF | TGTGCCAGCAGCTTAGGGGGGACAGGAAGAAACACCGGGGAGCTGTTTTTT
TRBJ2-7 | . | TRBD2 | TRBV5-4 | CASSPSGGNHEQYF | TGTGCCAGCAGCCCTAGCGGGGGCAACCACGAGCAGTACTTC
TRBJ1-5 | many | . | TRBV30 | CAWSFGGNNQPQHF | TGTGCCTGGAGTTTCGGAGGGAACAATCAGCCCCAGCATTTT
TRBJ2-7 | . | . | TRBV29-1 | CSATTLTRSYEQYF | TGCAGCGCCACGACATTAACACGCTCCTACGAGCAGTACTTC
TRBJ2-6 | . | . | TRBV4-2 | CASSQDLNSGANVLTF | TGTGCCAGCAGCCAAGACCTGAACTCTGGGGCCAACGTCCTGACTTTC
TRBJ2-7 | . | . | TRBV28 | CASSDRSVYEQYF | TGTGCCAGCAGCGACAGGTCCGTCTACGAGCAGTACTTC
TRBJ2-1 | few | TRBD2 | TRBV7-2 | CASSSTSGRAYNEQFF | TGTGCCAGCAGCTCCACTAGCGGGAGGGCCTACAATGAGCAGTTCTTC
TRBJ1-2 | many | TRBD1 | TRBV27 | CASSKDRVYGYTF | TGTGCCAGCAGTAAAGACAGGGTCTATGGCTACACCTTC
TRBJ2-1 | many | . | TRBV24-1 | CATGISYEQFF | TGTGCCACCGGTATTAGTTATGAGCAGTTCTTC
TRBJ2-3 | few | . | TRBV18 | CASTRDSTDTQYF | TGTGCCAGCACTCGGGACAGCACAGATACGCAGTATTTT
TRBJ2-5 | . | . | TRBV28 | CATRSGPYRETQYF | TGTGCCACCAGATCGGGTCCCTACAGGGAGACCCAGTACTTC
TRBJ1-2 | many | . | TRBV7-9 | CASNFAAGGGYTF | TGTGCCAGCAACTTTGCGGCGGGTGGCGGCTACACCTTC
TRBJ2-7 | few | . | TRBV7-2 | CASSHPRRPSEQYF | TGTGCCAGCAGCCATCCCAGGAGGCCTTCGGAGCAGTACTTC
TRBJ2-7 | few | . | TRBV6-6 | CASSHTAYEQYF | TGTGCCAGCAGCCATACAGCCTACGAGCAGTACTTC
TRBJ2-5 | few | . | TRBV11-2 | CASNQGGARGWETQYF | TGTGCCAGCAACCAAGGGGGGGCCAGGGGTTGGGAGACCCAGTACTTC
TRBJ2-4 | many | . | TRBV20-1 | CSARDPGGAKNIQYF | TGCAGTGCTAGAGATCCAGGTGGAGCCAAAAACATTCAGTACTTC
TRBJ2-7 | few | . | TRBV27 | CASRTHGAYEQYF | TGTGCCAGCAGGACCCACGGGGCCTACGAGCAGTACTTC
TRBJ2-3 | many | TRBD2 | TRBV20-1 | CSARDRTGGRAYVEDTQYF | TGCAGTGCTAGAGATCGAACCGGCGGGAGGGCATATGTTGAAGATACGCAGTATTTT
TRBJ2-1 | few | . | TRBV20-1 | CSVSEGPYNEQFF | TGCAGTGTTTCGGAGGGGCCCTACAATGAGCAGTTCTTC
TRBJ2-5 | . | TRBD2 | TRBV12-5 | CASGLGLGLAQTQYF | TGTGCTAGTGGTTTGGGGCTCGGACTAGCACAGACCCAGTACTTC
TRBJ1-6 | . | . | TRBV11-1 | CASSTSRGESSYNSPLHF | TGTGCCAGCAGTACGAGCAGGGGAGAGAGCTCCTATAATTCACCCCTCCACTTT
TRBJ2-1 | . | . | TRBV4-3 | CASSQDRSDNSYNEQFF | TGCGCCAGCAGCCAAGATCGAAGCGATAACTCCTACAATGAGCAGTTCTTC
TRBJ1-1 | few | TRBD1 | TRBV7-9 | CASVRNGQGGIEAFF | TGTGCCAGCGTCCGTAATGGGCAGGGGGGTATTGAAGCTTTCTTT
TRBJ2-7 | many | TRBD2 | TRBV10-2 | CASSESVLAGVVEQYF | TGCGCCAGCAGTGAGTCGGTACTAGCGGGGGTAGTCGAGCAGTACTTC
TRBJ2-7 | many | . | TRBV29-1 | CSVEEQGQASYEQYF | TGCAGCGTTGAAGAACAGGGCCAGGCCTCCTACGAGCAGTACTTC
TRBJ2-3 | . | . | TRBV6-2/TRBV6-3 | CASSSPVLRGIGGTDTQYF | TGTGCCAGCAGCTCCCCAGTTTTGAGGGGAATTGGGGGCACAGATACGCAGTATTTT
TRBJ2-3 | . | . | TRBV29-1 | CSVAPSGTDTQYF | TGCAGCGTTGCTCCGTCTGGCACAGATACGCAGTATTTT
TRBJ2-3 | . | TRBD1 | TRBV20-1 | CSATGTGSDTQYF | TGCAGTGCAACCGGGACAGGGTCAGATACGCAGTATTTT
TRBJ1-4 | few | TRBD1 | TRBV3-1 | CASSPTGMKEKLFF | TGTGCCAGCAGCCCGACAGGGATGAAAGAAAAACTGTTTTTT